The 4 T cell receptor beta chains below all came from one sample that was sequenced in a study of T cells in Graves' hyperthyroidism and ophthalmopathy. Amplified TCR beta CDR3 regions derived from RNA transcripts. Initially, a first-round RT-PCR of the TCR CDR3 employed the HTBI primer set. A single record per CDR3 protein comes from TCRdb applying MiXCR to the multiplex PCR reads. In the table there are about 300,000 distinct CDR3 sequences, roughly 19% of which are singletons. Sequencing input: blood. These receptors all come from a man aged 50 or older with Graves' ophthalmopathy.

The genes are TRBV4-2 and TRBJ2-7, with no clear D. Trimming removed 0 bases at V and 0 bases at J, with 15 bases between. The CDR3 has 17 amino acids. CDR1 and CDR2 (germline): LGHNA, YNFKEQ. CDR3 amino acids: CASSQDANTEISYEQYF. CDR3 in DNA: TGTGCCAGCAGCCAAGACGCAAATACAGAGATCTCCTACGAGCAGTACTTC.

V is TRBV12-3 or TRBV12-4 and J is TRBJ2-5; D is undetermined. The CDR3 spans 11 residues. Trimming cost V 8 bases and J 5 bases, with 9 bases left between them. CDR3 sequence (DNA): TGTGCCAGCTCAAAGACGGAGACCCAGTACTTC. Its protein is CASSKTETQYF.

This clonotype was recorded many times. The chain has TRBV20-1 and TRBJ2-1; D tentatively reads TRBD1 or TRBD2 (5 bases each). The germline gives CDR1 DFQATT, CDR2 SNEGSKA (reference sequence). CDR3 length equals 15 residues. V lost 3 bases, J lost 5 bases, and 17 bases lay in between. The CDR3 DNA is TGCAGTGCTAGCCCCTTACTAGGGACCGACAATGAGCAGTTCTTC. Translated, it gives CSASPLLGTDNEQFF.

This clonotype has just a few counts. The gene calls are TRBV19 and TRBJ1-2; 7 bases align to TRBD1. Unmatched junction bases numbered 10, after V lost 7 bases and J lost 8 bases. The CDR3 covers 13 residues. Germline CDR1 reads LNHDA; CDR2 reads SQIVND (reference sequence). The CDR3 DNA follows: TGTGCCAGTAATCATAACAGGGGCTCCGGCTACACCTTC. Its protein product is CASNHNRGSGYTF.